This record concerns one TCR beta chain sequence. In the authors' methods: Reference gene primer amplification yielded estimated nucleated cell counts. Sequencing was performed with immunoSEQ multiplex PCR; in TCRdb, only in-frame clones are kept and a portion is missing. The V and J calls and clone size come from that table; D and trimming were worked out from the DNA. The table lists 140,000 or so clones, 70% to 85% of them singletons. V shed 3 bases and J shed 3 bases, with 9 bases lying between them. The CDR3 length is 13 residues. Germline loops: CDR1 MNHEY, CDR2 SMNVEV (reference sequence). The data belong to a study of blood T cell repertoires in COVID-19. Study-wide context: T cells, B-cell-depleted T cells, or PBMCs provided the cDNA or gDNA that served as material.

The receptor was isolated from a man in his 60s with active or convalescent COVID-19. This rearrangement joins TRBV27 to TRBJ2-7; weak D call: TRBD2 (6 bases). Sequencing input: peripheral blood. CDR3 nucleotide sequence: TGTGCCAGCAGTTTGGAGGGTAACTACGAGCAGTACTTC. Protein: CASSLEGNYEQYF.